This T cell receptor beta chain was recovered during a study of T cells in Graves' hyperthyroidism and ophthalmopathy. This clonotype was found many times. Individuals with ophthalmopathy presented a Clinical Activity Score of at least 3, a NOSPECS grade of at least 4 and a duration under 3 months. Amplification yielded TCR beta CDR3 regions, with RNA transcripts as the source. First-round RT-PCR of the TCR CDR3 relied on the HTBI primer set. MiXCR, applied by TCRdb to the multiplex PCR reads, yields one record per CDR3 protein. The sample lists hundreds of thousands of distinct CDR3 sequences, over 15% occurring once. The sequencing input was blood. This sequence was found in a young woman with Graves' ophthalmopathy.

The CDR3 nucleotides are TGCAGTGCCTCCGGAGTCGTTCAAGAGACCCAGTACTTC. Translation: CSASGVVQETQYF. J is TRBJ2-5 and V is TRBV20-1; D uncertain. Trimming removed 6 bases at V and 2 bases at J, with 13 bases between. CDR1 DFQATT and CDR2 SNEGSKA come from the germline V gene (reference sequence). The CDR3 loop spans 13 amino acids.